A single sample is the source of the 14 T cell receptor beta chains below, sequenced in a study of blood T cells in healthy people across ages. A second PCR, run for roughly 7 to 12 cycles, used a sample-barcoded 5' primer plus a J-beta primer mix. TCRdb processed the 5' RACE reads anew with MiXCR; each CDR3 protein has one entry. Of nearly 1 million distinct CDR3 sequences detected, 51% appear once; the ten largest clones hold over 20%. The sample consisted of blood. These receptor sequences come from a woman aged 55-69 years in good health.

This clonotype has a handful of counts. The chain carries TRBV29-1 and TRBJ2-7, with 12 bases matching TRBD2. CDR1 and CDR2 (germline): SQVTM, ANQGSEA. The trim removed 6 bases at V and 2 bases at J, leaving 5 bases unmatched. The CDR3 has 14 residues. The CDR3 spells CSVVTSGGTYEQYF. CDR3 coding DNA: TGCAGCGTCGTGACTAGCGGGGGTACCTACGAGCAGTACTTC.

Points on this clonotype: A junction boundary mismatches the germline segment, possibly from a read error. The chain carries TRBV3-1 and TRBJ2-7; TRBD1 matches at 9 bases. Germline CDR1 reads LGHDT; CDR2 reads YNNKEL (reference sequence). The CDR3 totals 15 residues. CDR3 DNA: TGTGCTAGCAGCCAAAAGACAGGGGGTGACTACGAGCAGTACTTC. This translates into CASSQKTGGDYEQYF.

This chain joins TRBV5-5 and TRBJ2-7; D gene uncertain. Germline CDR1 SGHKS, CDR2 YYEKEE (reference sequence). V was trimmed by 0 bases and J by 0 bases, leaving 13 bases between them. CDR3 size: 16 residues. This CDR3 reads CASSLGHSKLSYEQYF. CDR3 nucleotide sequence: TGTGCCAGCAGCTTGGGGCACAGCAAACTCTCCTACGAGCAGTACTTC.

Turning to this clonotype: A junction end diverges from the germline sequence, so it may reflect a read error. The J gene is TRBJ1-4, the V gene TRBV3-1; D unresolved. Germline CDR1 reads LGHDT; CDR2 reads YNNKEL (reference sequence). This CDR3 is 14 amino acids long. In nucleotides, the CDR3 is TGTGCCAGCAGCCCCGACGGAAATAATGGAAAACTGTTTTTT. It encodes CASSPDGNNGKLFF.

The chain carries TRBV6-4 and TRBJ2-4; D is possibly TRBD2 (5 bases). With 6 bases removed from V and 8 bases from J, the gap between germline ends came to 14 bases. The CDR3 length is 13 residues. Germline V gene data show CDR1 as MRHNA and CDR2 as SNTAGT. The CDR3 region is CASSLEGGDIQYF. CDR3 coding DNA: TGTGCCAGCAGCCTCGAGGGCGGAGACATTCAGTACTTC.

V is TRBV20-1 and J is TRBJ2-7, with 10 bases matching TRBD1. CDR3 length: 14 amino acids. V lost 0 bases, J lost 5 bases, and 4 bases stayed unmatched. Germline V gives CDR1 DFQATT, CDR2 SNEGSKA (reference sequence). The DNA for the CDR3 is TGCAGTGCTAGAGATCCGGGACAGGGGCACGAGCAGTACTTC. This encodes CSARDPGQGHEQYF.

The chain combines TRBV7-9 with TRBJ2-3; D is undetermined. Germline CDR1 reads SEHNR; CDR2 reads FQNEAQ (reference sequence). V was pared by 5 bases and J by 0 bases, with 18 bases between. This CDR3 comprises 17 residues. The CDR3: CASSTAGPQTSTDTQYF. Written as DNA, the CDR3 is TGTGCCAGCAGCACGGCCGGGCCGCAGACTAGCACAGATACGCAGTATTTT. Looking up the rest from reference TRBV7-9 and TRBJ2-3 gives the full variable domain: DTGVSQNPRHKITKRGQNVTFRCDPISEHNRLYWYRQTLGQGPEFLTYFQNEAQLEKSRLLSDRFSAERPKGSFSTLEIQRTEQGDSAMYLCASSTAGPQTSTDTQYFGPGTRLTVL.

This clonotype was found a few times. V gene TRBV7-2 combines with J gene TRBJ2-1, with a weak D call TRBD1 (6 bases). Germline V CDR1 and CDR2: SGHTA, FQGNSA. The CDR3 consists of 13 residues. The V gene lost 4 bases and the J gene lost 8 bases, with 12 bases spanning the gap. CDR3 DNA sequence: TGTGCCAGCAGCTCCGACAGGAATTATGAGCAGTTCTTC. Translated: CASSSDRNYEQFF.

This clonotype was observed a single time. Germline is not matched at one junction end, which may reflect a read error. This chain uses TRBV20-1 with TRBJ2-7; TRBD1 is a possible D gene (6 bases). CDR1 DFQATT and CDR2 SNEGSKA come from the germline V gene (reference sequence). The CDR3 runs 13 residues. CDR3 loop: CSTRGQDSYEQYF. The CDR3 bases are TGCAGTACTAGGGGACAAGACAGCTACGAGCAGTACTTC.

This chain uses TRBV20-1 with TRBJ1-2; D gene ambiguous. V gave up 0 bases and J gave up 2 bases, with 10 bases separating them. CDR1 and CDR2 (germline): DFQATT, SNEGSKA (reference sequence). The CDR3 has 14 residues. CDR3 bases: TGCAGTGCTAGAGATCTAAACCGCAACTATGGCTACACCTTC. Protein: CSARDLNRNYGYTF.

V is TRBV6-6 and J is TRBJ1-6; tentative D call: TRBD1 (5 bases). This CDR3 is built from 15 residues. Germline V lookup: CDR1 MNHNY, CDR2 SVGAGI (reference sequence). Trimming removed 9 bases from V and 7 bases from J, with 19 bases in between. The CDR3 spells CASPPAGGVNSPLHF. DNA of the CDR3: TGTGCCAGTCCCCCGGCGGGGGGGGTGAATTCACCCCTCCACTTT.

The V gene is TRBV6-5, the J gene TRBJ2-5; D is perhaps TRBD1 or TRBD2 (6 bases each). Germline-derived CDR1 and CDR2 are MNHEY and SVGAGI. V shed 0 bases and J shed 3 bases, with 14 bases lying between them. CDR3 size: 16 residues. The CDR3 bases are TGTGCCAGCAGTTACTCGACGGGGGCGGACGAAGAGACCCAGTACTTC. This gives the protein CASSYSTGADEETQYF.

Regarding this clonotype: One end of the junction varies from germline; a read error may be responsible. The chain employs TRBV6-1 and TRBJ2-7; tentative D call: TRBD1 (5 bases). The CDR3 is 18 residues long. The germline V gene encodes CDR1 MNHNS and CDR2 SASEGT. CDR3 in amino acids: CASSEALQGASASYEQYF. The CDR3 bases are TGTGCCAGCAGCGAAGCGCTTCAAGGGGCGTCGGCCTCCTACGAGCAGTACTTC.

In its sample, this clonotype was seen once. The V and J genes are TRBV20-1 and TRBJ1-6; 9 bases align to TRBD1. This CDR3 spans 14 amino acids. The germline V gene encodes CDR1 DFQATT and CDR2 SNEGSKA (reference sequence). V dropped 6 bases and J dropped 8; count of bases not matched to a gene: 8. The CDR3 nucleotides read TGCAGTGCCACCGTTGGGACAGGGCATTCACCCCTCCACTTT. This gives the protein CSATVGTGHSPLHF.